This T cell receptor beta chain was sequenced in a study of blood T cell repertoires in COVID-19. Study-wide background: Samples came from the United States, Italy and Spain, spanning acute and convalescent COVID-19. Sources were T cells, B-cell-depleted T cells, or PBMCs; the material itself was cDNA or gDNA.

In the original processing: Estimates of nucleated cell counts were drawn from the amplification of reference gene primers. Clones were sequenced by immunoSEQ multiplex PCR, and TCRdb holds only the in-frame ones, with some missing. V and J calls and clone size are copied from that table; D and trimming were computed from the DNA. The profile covers 150,000 to 200,000 clones, with about 88% appearing a single time and 3.5% to 4.5% taken by the ten largest. With V trimmed by 7 bases and J by 2 bases, 7 bases remained unmatched. Germline-derived CDR1 and CDR2 are SQVTM and ANQGSEA. This CDR3 region has 13 residues.

This chain joins TRBV29-1 and TRBJ2-7; 8 bases match TRBD2. The TCR originated in a human donor in a cohort sampled during active COVID-19. Input material: peripheral blood. This CDR3 reads CSGLAGPTYEQYF. In DNA form, the CDR3 reads TGCAGCGGCTTAGCGGGGCCGACCTACGAGCAGTACTTC.